The T cell receptor (beta chain) described here comes from a study of spatial heterogeneity in lung cancer. General study findings and limits: Ubiquitous, expanded tumor-derived TCRs were more frequently observed in blood at resection than at follow-up.

TCRdb fed the 5' RACE reads into MiXCR, producing one record per CDR3 protein. The sample has tens of thousands of distinct CDR3 sequences; 9.5% to 15% are singletons. With 5 bases clipped from V and 8 bases from J, the junction kept 8 bases outside the gene matches. The CDR3 spans 12 residues. The V gene's germline CDR1 is SQVTM and CDR2 ANQGSEA. Time point described: sample taken at primary tumor resection. This clonotype was seen more than once but under ten times. Its antigen is still unknown. This chain uses TRBV29-1 with TRBJ1-2; 7 bases line up with TRBD1. The origin of this receptor is a male donor with early-stage non-small cell lung cancer. Source: PBMCs, taken at surgery. CDR3 amino acids: CSVTRTGLGYTF. The CDR3, as DNA: TGCAGCGTTACACGGACAGGTCTGGGCTACACCTTC.